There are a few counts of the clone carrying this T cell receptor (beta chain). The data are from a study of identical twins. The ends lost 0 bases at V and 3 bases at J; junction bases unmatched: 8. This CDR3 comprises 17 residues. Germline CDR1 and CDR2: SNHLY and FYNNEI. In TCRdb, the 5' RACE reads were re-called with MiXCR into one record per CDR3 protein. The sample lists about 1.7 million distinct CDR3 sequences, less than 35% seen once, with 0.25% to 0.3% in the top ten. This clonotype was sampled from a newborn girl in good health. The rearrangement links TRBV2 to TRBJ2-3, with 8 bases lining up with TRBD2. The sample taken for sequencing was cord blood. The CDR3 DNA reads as TGTGCCAGCAGTGAAGCGCGCGGACTAGCTGGAACAGATACGCAGTATTTT. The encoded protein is CASSEARGLAGTDTQYF.